This is a list of T cell receptor beta chains from one sample in a study of T cell changes during pregnancy in multiple sclerosis. Assay used: immunoSEQ multiplex PCR; TCRdb lists only in-frame clones, some missing. The sample records approximately 80,000 clones, 85% to 95% being singletons. Sequencing used peripheral blood, obtained in the second trimester of pregnancy. The receptors were sampled from a female donor in good health, enrolled as a control in a pregnancy study. The CDR3 runs from the conserved cysteine through the conserved F or W. Part of the rows lack a size; the others show once, few, many or a class for expanded clones.

clone size	J gene	V gene	CDR3 protein
-	TRBJ2-1	TRBV29-1	CSVLVSDGGLFF
-	TRBJ2-7	TRBV29-1	CSVEDEGLETTEQYF
-	TRBJ2-1	TRBV13	CASSLELGGSYNEQFF
once	TRBJ1-2	TRBV30	CAWSGGTGGDGYTF
-	TRBJ2-2	TRBV9	CASSRDLNTGELFF
-	TRBJ1-1	TRBV29-1	CSVAQGNTEAFF
-	TRBJ1-5	TRBV6-5	CASSYKWDSYQPQHF
-	TRBJ1-1	TRBV11-2	CASSSGQGDDTEAFF
-	TRBJ1-5	TRBV6-1	CASSVNSGRSNQPQHF
-	TRBJ2-7	TRBV5-1	CASSLGLSGGRAYEQYF
-	TRBJ1-5	TRBV7-2	CASSLVGSQPQHF
-	TRBJ1-2	TRBV4-3	CASSQDVRTGDYGYTF
-	TRBJ2-5	TRBV19	CASSTTGLAGHQETQYF
-	TRBJ1-1	TRBV4-3	CASSQYLSEGDTEAFF
-	TRBJ2-4	TRBV30	CAWSPVYGGEQNIQYF
once	TRBJ1-4	TRBV30	CAWNGRGEKLFF
-	TRBJ2-2	TRBV7-2	CASSPWGGGTPVGELFF
-	TRBJ2-7	TRBV7-9	CASSSPGTGYEQYF
-	TRBJ1-1	TRBV6-1	CASLLRGMNTEAFF
-	TRBJ1-5	TRBV2	CASSYGTRTGPQHF
-	TRBJ2-1	TRBV6-1	CASKEGTAIWNEQFF
-	TRBJ1-1	TRBV2	CASSLDRESEAFF
-	TRBJ2-1	TRBV2	CASSEVLSGYNEQFF
-	TRBJ1-2	TRBV11-1	CASSSDAEGDGYTF
-	TRBJ1-5	TRBV4-2	CASSPAGTGGEKGQPQHF
-	TRBJ2-1	TRBV15	CATSPRIGRGIYNEQFF
-	TRBJ1-2	TRBV21-1	CASSYDSKRGYTF
few	TRBJ1-2	TRBV4-2	CASSQDTGQGSYGYTF
-	TRBJ2-1	TRBV7-2	CASSYRGLGNEQFF
-	TRBJ1-5	TRBV4-1	CASSQSGTPNQPQHF
-	TRBJ1-2	TRBV30	CAWSSQTASGGYTF
once	TRBJ2-7	TRBV30	CAWSAYIGRGSSYEQYF
-	TRBJ2-5	TRBV4-2	CASSHQLAEETQYF
-	TRBJ1-5	TRBV18	CASSPHSNQPQHF
once	TRBJ2-7	TRBV6-1	CASSVISGSYEQYF
-	TRBJ1-5	TRBV5-5	CASSWGGNQPQHF
-	TRBJ1-1	TRBV27	CASSLSSFGEAFF
-	TRBJ1-5	TRBV5-1	CASSSDRNQPQHF
-	TRBJ2-5	TRBV4-3	CASSQVHSGGQETQYF
-	TRBJ1-4	TRBV18	CASSRQGAATNEKLFF
-	TRBJ2-7	TRBV4-3	CASSRRWPRDSYEQYF
-	TRBJ1-6	TRBV5-1	CASSLAMGQGFSPLHF
-	TRBJ2-3	TRBV5-6	CASSYGTGIASTDTQYF
-	TRBJ1-4	TRBV6-4	CASSEGQGLNEKLFF
-	TRBJ2-5	TRBV29-1	CSALERRDRSREQYF
-	TRBJ2-5	TRBV27	CASIPTQPAGGLKETQYF
-	TRBJ1-2	TRBV6-6	CASSIRSLDGYTF
-	TRBJ2-1	TRBV9	CASSRSGGTYNEQFF